This TCR beta chain is drawn from a study of T and B cells in COVID-19 patients. Study-wide background: COVID-19 patients gave peripheral blood either during active infection or after recovery. Overall study results and limits: Blood from mildly ill patients while symptomatic, and early samples from severe cases, were scarce. In COVID-19 patients, T cell receptor beta variable and joining gene use was reportedly strongly skewed. There were roughly 2,400 TCR clusters exclusive to the recovered cohort, a few dozen with low generation probability.

This clonotype was counted a few times. What it recognizes is unknown. TRB rearrangements were amplified by multiplex PCR with BIOMED2 TRB-A/B primers. TCRdb called the multiplex PCR reads again in MiXCR, with one record for every CDR3 protein. The repertoire includes thousands of distinct CDR3 sequences, roughly 27% of them detected once, and 37% sits in the top ten. TRB was amplified from about 260-540 ng of blood genomic DNA. Germline loops: CDR1 MNHNS, CDR2 SASEGT. CDR3 length: 17 residues. V gave up 4 bases and J gave up 5 bases; unmatched junction bases: 15. The receptor was isolated from a human donor with active COVID-19. The donor label of this sample is uncertain. The specimen was blood. The J gene is TRBJ2-7, the V gene TRBV6-1, with 9 bases identical to TRBD1. Here the CDR3 reads CASSAYTRTGAADEQYF. CDR3 sequence (DNA): TGTGCCAGCAGTGCTTACACTAGGACAGGGGCCGCCGACGAGCAGTACTTC.